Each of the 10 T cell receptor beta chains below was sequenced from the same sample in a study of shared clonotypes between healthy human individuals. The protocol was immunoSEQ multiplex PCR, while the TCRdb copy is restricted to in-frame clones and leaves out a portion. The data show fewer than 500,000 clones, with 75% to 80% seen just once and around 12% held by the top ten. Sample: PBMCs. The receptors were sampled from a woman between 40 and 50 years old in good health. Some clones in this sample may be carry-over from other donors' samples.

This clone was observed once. The CDR3 coding sequence is TGTGCCAGCACGACGGGGGGCACTGAAGCTTTCTTT. Encoded protein: CASTTGGTEAFF. The gene calls are TRBV7-9 and TRBJ1-1; D perhaps matches TRBD1 (5 bases). The V and J ends lost 7 bases and 4 bases respectively, with 10 bases between them. Germline-derived CDR1 and CDR2 are SEHNR and FQNEAQ (reference sequence). This CDR3 has 12 amino acids.

Here the CDR3 DNA reads TGTGCCAGCTCACCAATGGGACTAGCCTTAGCCAAAAACATTCAGTACTTC. It yields the protein CASSPMGLALAKNIQYF. The V and J genes are TRBV18 and TRBJ2-4; TRBD2 matches at 9 bases. This CDR3 region has 17 residues. Trimming cost V 2 bases and J 0 bases; bases outside gene matches: 5. CDR1 is KGHSH, CDR2 LQKENI, per germline.

The CDR3 loop reads CSVGQVGSGNTIYF. The CDR3 DNA is TGCAGCGTTGGACAGGTTGGCTCTGGAAACACCATATATTTT. The V call is TRBV29-1, the J call TRBJ1-3; tentatively, D is TRBD1 (6 bases). V dropped 4 bases and J dropped 0 bases, with 10 bases sitting between them. The CDR3 totals 14 residues. Germline CDR1 is SQVTM and CDR2 is ANQGSEA.

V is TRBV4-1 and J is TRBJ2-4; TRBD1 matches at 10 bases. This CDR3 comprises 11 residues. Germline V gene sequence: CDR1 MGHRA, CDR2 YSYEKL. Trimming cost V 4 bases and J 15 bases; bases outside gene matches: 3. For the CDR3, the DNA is TGCGCCAGCAGCCGGGACAGGGGTCTGTACTTC. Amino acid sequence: CASSRDRGLYF.

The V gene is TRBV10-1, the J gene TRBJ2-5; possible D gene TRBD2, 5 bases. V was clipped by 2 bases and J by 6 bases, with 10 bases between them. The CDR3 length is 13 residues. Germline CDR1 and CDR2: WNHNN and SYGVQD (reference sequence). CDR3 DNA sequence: TGCGCCAGCAGTGAGGAGCGGAGGAAGACCCAGTACTTC. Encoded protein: CASSEERRKTQYF.

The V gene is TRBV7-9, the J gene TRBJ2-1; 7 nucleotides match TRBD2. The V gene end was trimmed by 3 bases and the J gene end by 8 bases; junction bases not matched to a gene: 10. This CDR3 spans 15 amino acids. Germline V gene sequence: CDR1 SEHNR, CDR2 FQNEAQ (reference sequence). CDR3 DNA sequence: TGTGCCAGCAGCTTTGGGGCGGGAGTAGGTGATGAGCAGTTCTTC. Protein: CASSFGAGVGDEQFF. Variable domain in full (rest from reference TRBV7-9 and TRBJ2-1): DTGVSQNPRHKITKRGQNVTFRCDPISEHNRLYWYRQTLGQGPEFLTYFQNEAQLEKSRLLSDRFSAERPKGSFSTLEIQRTEQGDSAMYLCASSFGAGVGDEQFFGPGTRLTVL.

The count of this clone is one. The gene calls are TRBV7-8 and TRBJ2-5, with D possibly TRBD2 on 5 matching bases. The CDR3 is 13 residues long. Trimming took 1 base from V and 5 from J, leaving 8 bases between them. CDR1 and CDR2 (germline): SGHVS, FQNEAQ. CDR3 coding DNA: TGTGCCAGCAGCTTAGAAAGGGAGGAGACCCAGTACTTC. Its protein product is CASSLEREETQYF.

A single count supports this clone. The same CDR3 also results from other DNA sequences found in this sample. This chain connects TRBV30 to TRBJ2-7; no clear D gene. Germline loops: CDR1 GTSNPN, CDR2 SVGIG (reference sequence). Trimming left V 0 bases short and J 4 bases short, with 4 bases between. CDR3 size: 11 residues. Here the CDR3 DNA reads TGTGCCTGGAGTGTAAGGTACGAGCAGTACTTC. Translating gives CAWSVRYEQYF. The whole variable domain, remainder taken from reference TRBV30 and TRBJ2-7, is SQTIHQWPATLVQPVGSPLSLECTVEGTSNPNLYWYRQAAGRGLQLLFYSVGIGQISSEVPQNLSASRPQDRQFILSSKKLLLSDSGFYLCAWSVRYEQYFGPGTRLTVT.

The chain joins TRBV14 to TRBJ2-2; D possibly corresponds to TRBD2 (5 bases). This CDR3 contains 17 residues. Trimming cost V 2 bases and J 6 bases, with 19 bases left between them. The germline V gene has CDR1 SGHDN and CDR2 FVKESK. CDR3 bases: TGTGCCAGCAGCCAACCGAGTGGCCGGGATCTACCCGGGGAGCTGTTTTTT. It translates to CASSQPSGRDLPGELFF.

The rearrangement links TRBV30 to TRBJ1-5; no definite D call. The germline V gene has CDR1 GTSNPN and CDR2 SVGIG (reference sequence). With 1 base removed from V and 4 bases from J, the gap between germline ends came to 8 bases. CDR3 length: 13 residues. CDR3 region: CAWSDKRNQPQHF. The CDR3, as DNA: TGTGCCTGGAGTGACAAGAGGAATCAGCCCCAGCATTTT.